One sample yielded the 26 T cell receptor beta chains listed below, sequenced in a study of shared clonotypes between healthy human individuals. Profiled with immunoSEQ multiplex PCR; TCRdb holds only in-frame clones, not every one. The data show 550,000 to 700,000 clones, more than 70% seen once. Sequencing used memory CD4+ T cells sorted from blood. The subset is: CD45RA-negative fraction. Source of these receptors: a woman aged 30 to 39 in good health.

The chain has TRBV28 and TRBJ1-5; no clear D gene. The CDR3 has 14 residues. Per germline, CDR1 MDHEN and CDR2 SYDVKM. Trimming shortened V by 1 base and J by 7 bases, and 11 bases separated the two germline ends. The CDR3 protein is CASSLSQPHQPQHF. The CDR3 nucleotides are TGTGCCAGCAGTTTATCACAGCCACACCAGCCCCAGCATTTT.

J is TRBJ1-1 and V is TRBV28, with D hard to call. The CDR3 covers 15 residues. Between the trimmed V and J ends, which lost 3 bases and 0 bases, there was a span of 11 bases. The germline V gene has CDR1 MDHEN and CDR2 SYDVKM. This CDR3 is CASSFKGWLNTEAFF. The CDR3 nucleotides read TGTGCCAGCAGTTTCAAAGGTTGGCTGAACACTGAAGCTTTCTTT.

The V call is TRBV11-3, the J call TRBJ2-3; TRBD1 aligns across 10 bases. The germline V gene encodes CDR1 SGHNT and CDR2 YENEEA. The J segment lost 7 bases and the V segment lost 5 bases, leaving 12 bases of the junction unmatched. The length of the CDR3 is 16 residues. The CDR3 loop is CASSEGGTGVPYTQYF. CDR3 nucleotides: TGTGCCAGCAGCGAAGGCGGGACAGGGGTTCCATATACGCAGTATTTT.

This clone was recorded many times. The V gene is TRBV7-9, the J gene TRBJ2-1; D is undetermined. The CDR3 extends over 11 amino acids. The V and J ends lost 1 base and 10 bases respectively, with 5 bases between them. Germline V lookup: CDR1 SEHNR, CDR2 FQNEAQ (reference sequence). The CDR3 sequence is CASSLEGEQFF. The CDR3 DNA is TGTGCCAGCAGCTTAGAAGGGGAGCAGTTCTTC.

The rearrangement links TRBV10-3 to TRBJ1-3; maybe TRBD1 (5 bases). V lost 6 bases to trimming and J lost 0 bases, with 9 bases between them. The CDR3 length is 14 residues. Germline V gene sequence: CDR1 ENHRY, CDR2 SYGVKD. The CDR3 region is CAIRTTASGNTIYF. DNA of the CDR3: TGTGCCATCAGGACGACAGCCTCTGGAAACACCATATATTTT.

The V call is TRBV14, the J call TRBJ2-7; D perhaps matches TRBD1 (6 bases). The length of the CDR3 is 13 residues. Trimming took off 4 bases at V and 6 bases at J, with 13 bases between the two ends. The V gene's germline CDR1 is SGHDN and CDR2 FVKESK. The chain's CDR3 is CASSPNRVGEQYF. CDR3 nucleotide sequence: TGTGCCAGCAGCCCTAACAGGGTAGGCGAGCAGTACTTC.

Only one count was recorded for this clone. The genes are TRBV7-9 and TRBJ2-5, with 8 bases identical to TRBD2. With 3 bases clipped from V and 5 bases from J, the junction kept 8 bases outside the gene matches. Germline CDR1 and CDR2: SEHNR and FQNEAQ (reference sequence). This CDR3 region has 15 residues. CDR3 loop: CASSFGSGNGETQYF. The CDR3, as DNA: TGTGCCAGCAGCTTCGGTAGCGGGAATGGGGAGACCCAGTACTTC.

This chain links TRBV25-1 with TRBJ1-5, with a weak D call TRBD1 (5 bases). The CDR3 has 14 residues. Germline lookup yields CDR1 MGHDK and CDR2 SYGVNS. The ends were cut back, 8 bases at V and 9 bases at J, with 20 bases in the middle. The CDR3 nucleotides read TGTGCCAGCGGCCCCGGGACTGCCTTTGTGCCCCAGCATTTT. This codes for CASGPGTAFVPQHF.

This chain uses TRBV29-1 with TRBJ2-7; D remains ambiguous. The V gene lost 3 bases and the J gene lost 2 bases, with 11 bases spanning the gap. The CDR3 covers 13 residues. Germline V gene lookup returns CDR1 SQVTM and CDR2 ANQGSEA. CDR3 sequence (DNA): TGCAGCGTTGACAGGTTATCCCCCTACGAGCAGTACTTC. It yields the protein CSVDRLSPYEQYF.

This clone was detected a few times. The chain links TRBV28 to TRBJ1-1; 9 bases match TRBD1. V gave up 5 bases and J gave up 4 bases; unmatched junction bases: 5. This CDR3 spans 14 amino acids. Germline V gene sequence: CDR1 MDHEN, CDR2 SYDVKM. The CDR3: CASSAQTGGTEAFF. The CDR3 DNA reads TGTGCCAGCAGTGCCCAGACAGGGGGCACTGAAGCTTTCTTT.

This chain uses TRBV5-1 with TRBJ1-3, with 12 bases identical to TRBD1. With 3 bases clipped from V and 0 bases from J, the junction kept 13 bases outside the gene matches. CDR3 length: 20 amino acids. Looked up from germline, CDR1 is SGHRS and CDR2 is YFSETQ. CDR3 region: CASSSAGTGGLLNSGNTIYF. The DNA for the CDR3 is TGCGCCAGCAGCTCCGCCGGGACAGGGGGCCTATTGAACTCTGGAAACACCATATATTTT.

The chain uses TRBV23-1 and TRBJ1-2; TRBD1 matches 9 bases. TRBV23-1 belongs to the ORF category, with a function that is uncertain. The trim removed 6 bases at V and 6 bases at J, leaving 5 bases unmatched. The CDR3 is 13 amino acids. CDR3 region: CASRPTGGDGYTF. The CDR3 nucleotides are TGCGCCAGCAGGCCCACAGGGGGCGATGGCTACACCTTC.

V gene TRBV28 combines with J gene TRBJ2-7; D is perhaps TRBD1 (7 bases). Germline V gives CDR1 MDHEN, CDR2 SYDVKM. CDR3 length equals 18 residues. Trimming cost V 4 bases and J 5 bases, with 27 bases left between them. CDR3 DNA: TGTGCCAGCAGTTCTCGCTTTCCCTCCCAGGGGGGTGTGGACGAGCAGTACTTC. Residues: CASSSRFPSQGGVDEQYF.

A few counts support this clone. Other DNA sequences in this sample translate to the same CDR3. The J gene is TRBJ2-3, the V gene TRBV14, with 11 bases that match TRBD2. The CDR3 has 15 residues. The V and J ends lost 2 bases and 3 bases, in that order; junction bases with no gene match: 1. CDR1 is SGHDN and CDR2 is FVKESK in the germline V gene. The CDR3 loop reads CASSQRLAGTDTQYF. Here the CDR3 DNA reads TGTGCCAGCAGCCAAAGACTAGCGGGAACAGATACGCAGTATTTT. The full variable domain, with the rest looked up from reference TRBV14 and TRBJ2-3, is EAGVTQFPSHSVIEKGQTVTLRCDPISGHDNLYWYRRVMGKEIKFLLHFVKESKQDESGMPNNRFLAERTGGTYSTLKVQPAELEDSGVYFCASSQRLAGTDTQYFGPGTRLTVL.

The V and J genes are TRBV2 and TRBJ2-7, with D tentatively TRBD2 (5 bases). The CDR3 extends over 14 amino acids. Trimming removed 0 bases at V and 6 bases at J, with 12 bases between. CDR1 is SNHLY, CDR2 FYNNEI, per germline. CDR3 residues: CASSEASWSGEQYF. The DNA of the CDR3 is TGTGCCAGCAGTGAAGCGAGTTGGAGCGGCGAGCAGTACTTC.

In this sample, this clone turned up once. V and J are TRBV28 and TRBJ1-5; D gene uncertain. CDR3 length: 14 residues. In germline, CDR1 is MDHEN, CDR2 SYDVKM. The V and J ends lost 7 bases and 4 bases respectively, with 14 bases between them. The CDR3 sequence is CASNLAALNQPQHF. CDR3 coding DNA: TGTGCCAGCAACCTGGCAGCCTTGAATCAGCCCCAGCATTTT. Full variable domain (missing parts from reference TRBV28 and TRBJ1-5): DVKVTQSSRYLVKRTGEKVFLECVQDMDHENMFWYRQDPGLGLRLIYFSYDVKMKEKGDIPEGYSVSREKKERFSLILESASTNQTSMYLCASNLAALNQPQHFGDGTRLSIL.

The chain has TRBV19 and TRBJ1-5, with D uncertain. This CDR3 contains 14 residues. CDR1 and CDR2 from the germline V gene are LNHDA and SQIVND (reference sequence). The germline V and J ends were trimmed by 5 bases and 9 bases, with 17 bases remaining between them. CDR3 sequence: CASSPRTAHWPQHF. The CDR3 DNA sequence: TGTGCCAGTAGTCCGCGAACGGCTCATTGGCCCCAGCATTTT.

This chain connects TRBV19 to TRBJ1-5, with 7 bases lining up with TRBD1. V lost 7 bases to trimming and J lost 3 bases; unmatched junction nucleotides: 9. This CDR3 comprises 15 residues. Germline loops: CDR1 LNHDA, CDR2 SQIVND (reference sequence). CDR3 protein: CASTEGGQVNQPQHF. CDR3 nucleotide sequence: TGTGCCAGTACCGAGGGAGGACAGGTCAATCAGCCCCAGCATTTT.

The V call is TRBV6-1, the J call TRBJ2-4; TRBD2 agrees at 12 bases. The junction had 5 bases not matched to a gene; V was cut back by 2 bases and J by 0 bases. The CDR3 runs 18 residues. In germline, CDR1 is MNHNS, CDR2 SASEGT. The CDR3 region is CASSERLAGDTAKNIQYF. CDR3 sequence (DNA): TGTGCCAGCAGTGAACGACTAGCGGGGGATACAGCCAAAAACATTCAGTACTTC.

The chain couples TRBV25-1 to TRBJ2-1; possible D gene TRBD2, 6 bases. V was shortened by 8 bases and J by 3 bases, with 17 bases between the two germline ends. Germline V gene sequence: CDR1 MGHDK, CDR2 SYGVNS. This CDR3 has 15 amino acids. CDR3 region: CASLQTGTYYNEQFF. The CDR3 DNA is TGTGCCAGCCTTCAGACCGGGACTTACTACAATGAGCAGTTCTTC.

The rearrangement uses TRBV6-6 and TRBJ2-7; D uncertain. The CDR3 length is 16 residues. CDR1 MNHNY and CDR2 SVGAGI come from the germline V gene (reference sequence). Trimming took off 0 bases at V and 1 base at J, with 13 bases between the two ends. This chain's CDR3 is CASSYSIGKGSYEQYF. Written as DNA, the CDR3 is TGTGCCAGCAGTTACTCGATAGGGAAAGGTTCCTACGAGCAGTACTTC.

This clone came up many times. The sample has other DNA sequences that encode this CDR3 too. The chain links TRBV27 to TRBJ2-1; D is undetermined. The CDR3 is made up of 18 amino acids. Trimming pared 4 bases from V and 4 bases from J, leaving 23 bases between. CDR1 is MNHEY and CDR2 is SMNVEV in the germline V gene (reference sequence). In DNA, the CDR3 is TGTGCCAGCAGTTGGTCAGCGCCTTCCGTTGGCTGGTACAATGAGCAGTTCTTC. Protein: CASSWSAPSVGWYNEQFF.

This clone was detected a few times. The CDR3 bases are TGTGCCAGCAGCCACACCGGAGGGGTAACTGAAGCTTTCTTT. Amino acid sequence: CASSHTGGVTEAFF. The rearrangement links TRBV14 to TRBJ1-1; a possible D gene is TRBD1 (5 bases). CDR1 and CDR2 (germline): SGHDN, FVKESK. This CDR3 is built from 14 residues. The germline V and J ends were trimmed by 3 bases and 5 bases, with 13 bases remaining between them.

The chain employs TRBV19 and TRBJ1-5, with 9 positions matching TRBD1. There are 18 residues in the CDR3. With 4 bases clipped from V and 0 bases from J, the junction kept 10 bases outside the gene matches. Germline CDR1 and CDR2: LNHDA and SQIVND (reference sequence). The CDR3 here is CASSRGQGQGVSNQPQHF. CDR3 coding DNA: TGTGCCAGTAGTAGGGGACAGGGTCAAGGAGTTAGCAATCAGCCCCAGCATTTT.

This clone was seen repeatedly, ten times or more. This chain joins TRBV18 and TRBJ1-2, with TRBD1 matching 8 bases. V shed 1 base and J 8 bases; nucleotides not matched to a gene: 9. Germline CDR1 and CDR2: KGHSH and LQKENI. This CDR3 contains 15 residues. The CDR3 DNA reads as TGTGCCAGCTCACCACGGGACAGGCCCACCAGGGGCTACACCTTC. Protein: CASSPRDRPTRGYTF.

This chain links TRBV28 with TRBJ1-2; TRBD1 might be the D (6 bases). V lost 3 bases and J 7 bases, leaving 12 bases between the germline ends. This CDR3 contains 13 residues. CDR1 is MDHEN and CDR2 is SYDVKM in the germline V gene. The CDR3 region has the DNA TGTGCCAGCAGTTTTGCAGGGGTTGGTGGCTACACCTTC. Translating gives CASSFAGVGGYTF.